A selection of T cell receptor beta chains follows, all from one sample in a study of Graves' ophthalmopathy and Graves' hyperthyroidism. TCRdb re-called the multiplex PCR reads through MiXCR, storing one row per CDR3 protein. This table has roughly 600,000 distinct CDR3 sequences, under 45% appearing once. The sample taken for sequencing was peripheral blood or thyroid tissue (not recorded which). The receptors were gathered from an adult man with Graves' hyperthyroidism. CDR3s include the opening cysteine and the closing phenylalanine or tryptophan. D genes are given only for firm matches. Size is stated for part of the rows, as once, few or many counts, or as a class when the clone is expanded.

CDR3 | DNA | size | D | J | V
CASSPGAGGSEAFF | TGTGCCAGCAGCCCAGGAGCGGGGGGCTCTGAAGCTTTCTTT | few | . | TRBJ1-1 | TRBV28
CASSLWESPNEKLFF | TGTGCCAGCAGCCTTTGGGAGTCACCTAATGAAAAACTGTTTTTT | . | . | TRBJ1-4 | TRBV7-8
CAIGEGNTIYF | TGTGCCATCGGGGAGGGGAACACCATATATTTT | . | . | TRBJ1-3 | TRBV10-3
CASSSIAGGPLNTGELFF | TGTGCCAGCAGCTCTATAGCGGGAGGACCATTAAACACCGGGGAGCTGTTTTTT | few | TRBD2 | TRBJ2-2 | TRBV7-9
CASSLEGALPTEALF | TGTGCCAGCAGCTTAGAGGGGGCGCTTCCCACTGAAGCTTTATTT | . | TRBD1 | TRBJ1-1 | TRBV7-2
CASSQPRAATYEQYF | TGCGCCAGCAGCCAACCCCGGGCCGCCACTTACGAGCAGTACTTC | few | . | TRBJ2-7 | TRBV7-8
CASSPSDRARMNTEAFF | TGTGCCAGCAGTCCCTCCGACAGGGCCCGTATGAACACTGAAGCTTTCTTT | few | TRBD1 | TRBJ1-1 | TRBV27
CASSIEATRFGETQYF | TGTGCCAGTAGTATAGAAGCAACTCGTTTCGGAGAGACCCAGTACTTC | . | . | TRBJ2-5 | TRBV19
CASSEQGTGELFF | TGTGCCAGCAGTGAACAGGGAACCGGGGAGCTGTTTTTT | . | . | TRBJ2-2 | TRBV2
CASSQDAGSPLHF | TGTGCCAGCAGCCAAGACGCGGGTTCACCCCTCCACTTT | many | . | TRBJ1-6 | TRBV14
CASSLKRDRGDYEQYF | TGTGCCAGCAGCTTAAAGCGGGACAGGGGGGACTACGAGCAGTACTTC | . | TRBD1 | TRBJ2-7 | TRBV7-9
CSARDLGQGVRGYTF | TGCAGTGCTAGGGACCTGGGACAGGGCGTTAGGGGCTACACCTTC | many | TRBD1 | TRBJ1-2 | TRBV20-1
CASSLAFSGGFKTQYF | TGTGCCAGCAGCTTGGCGTTTAGCGGGGGGTTCAAGACCCAGTACTTC | many | TRBD2 | TRBJ2-5 | TRBV5-8
CATSDLSGDTQYF | TGTGCCACCAGTGATTTGTCAGGGGATACGCAGTATTTT | few | . | TRBJ2-3 | TRBV24-1
CAISPGNTEAFF | TGTGCCATCAGTCCCGGGAACACTGAAGCTTTCTTT | . | . | TRBJ1-1 | TRBV10-3
CASWDTSSYEQYF | TGCGCCAGTTGGGACACAAGCTCCTACGAGCAGTACTTC | . | . | TRBJ2-7 | TRBV10-2
CSVPKGGGMNTEAFF | TGCAGCGTTCCGAAAGGGGGCGGGATGAACACTGAAGCTTTCTTT | . | TRBD1 | TRBJ1-1 | TRBV29-1
CASSQDWDLLHHEQYF | TGTGCCAGCAGCCAGGACTGGGACCTCCTCCACCACGAGCAGTACTTC | . | . | TRBJ2-7 | TRBV3-1